What follows describes a single T cell receptor beta chain. The antigen remains undetermined. The definition of stable Graves' hyperthyroidism was no ophthalmopathy progression within 18 months. Those with hyperthyroidism were 18 to 65 years old, newly diagnosed, and ill for under 2 months. Lactation, pregnancy, other autoimmune disease or uncontrolled infection led to exclusion of patients. This record belongs to a study of T cells in Graves' hyperthyroidism and ophthalmopathy. Study conclusions and caveats: Among thyroid clonotypes expanded above 0.001, most also appeared in blood.

Germline assignment: CDR1 SNHLY and CDR2 FYNNEI. This CDR3 region has 18 residues. The V and J ends lost 2 bases and 0 bases respectively, with 16 bases between them. Amplified TCR beta CDR3 regions derived from RNA transcripts. The HTBI primer set was used in a first-round RT-PCR of the TCR CDR3. TCRdb reanalysed the multiplex PCR reads using MiXCR and keeps one entry per CDR3 protein. Of fewer than 850,000 distinct CDR3 sequences detected, 17% appear once; the ten largest clones hold 15% to 19%. Material for sequencing was blood. The TCR sequence derives from a man aged 50 to 59 with Graves' hyperthyroidism. The V call is TRBV2, the J call TRBJ1-4; D is uncertain. The CDR3 protein is CASSENPVGGATNEKLFF. Here the CDR3 DNA reads TGTGCCAGCAGTGAAAACCCAGTTGGTGGGGCAACTAATGAAAAACTGTTTTTT.